Below, one TCR beta chain is given with its context. Its antigen is as yet unknown. This entry belongs to a study of cytomegalovirus exposure and HLA in healthy donors. Study results and limitations: In an earlier analysis, about 87% or about 30%: the productive usage of most TCR beta V segments.

The CDR3 extends over 16 amino acids. V shed 6 bases, J shed 7 bases, and the junction held 10 bases outside the gene matches. The germline V gene encodes CDR1 MNHEY and CDR2 SMNVEV (reference sequence). The PCR ran on 60 Vbeta and 13 Jbeta primers. TCRdb's copy holds only in-frame clones and misses some; the assay was immunoSEQ multiplex PCR. This sample's table reports around 76,000 clones. The specimen sequenced was PBMCs. The V gene is TRBV27, the J gene TRBJ1-5, with 12 bases identical to TRBD1. This receptor was taken from a boy between 10 and 17 years old in good health and CMV-seronegative. The CDR3 DNA is TGTGCCAGCAGGTCCGGGACAGGGGGCTTAGGGCAGCCCCAGCATTTT. This encodes CASRSGTGGLGQPQHF.